The 32 T cell receptor beta chains in this list originate from one sample, sequenced in a study of cytomegalovirus exposure and HLA in healthy donors. It was with 60 Vbeta and 13 Jbeta primers that the PCR ran. Sequencing was performed with immunoSEQ multiplex PCR; in TCRdb, only in-frame clones are kept and a portion is missing. The sample carries approximately 150,000 clones, roughly two thirds recorded once. Sequenced input: PBMCs. The receptors were gathered from a male donor in good health and CMV-seronegative.

This CDR3 is CASSQAAAGTEDTQYF. Here the CDR3 DNA reads TGCGCCAGCAGCCAAGCCGCCGCCGGGACAGAAGATACGCAGTATTTT. The chain has TRBV4-1 and TRBJ2-3; the match to TRBD1 covers 7 bases. Trimming removed 1 base from V and 5 bases from J; junction bases left unmatched: 9. CDR3 length: 16 residues. Germline V gene lookup returns CDR1 MGHRA and CDR2 YSYEKL.

This chain connects TRBV30 to TRBJ1-2; maybe TRBD1 (5 bases). CDR1 is GTSNPN and CDR2 is SVGIG in the germline V gene (reference sequence). The CDR3 is 13 residues long. Trimming removed 0 bases from V and 5 bases from J, with 10 bases in between. CDR3 coding DNA: TGTGCCTGGAGTGTTGGGGACTTTTATGGCTACACCTTC. Its protein product is CAWSVGDFYGYTF.

The chain uses TRBV15 and TRBJ2-3; TRBD2 agrees at 12 bases. The CDR3 spans 15 residues. CDR1 is LNHNV and CDR2 is YYDKDF in the germline V gene (reference sequence). V lost 6 bases to trimming and J lost 5 bases; unmatched junction nucleotides: 6. As DNA, the CDR3 is TGTGCCACCAGGGGAGCTAGCGGGGGGGAAGATACGCAGTATTTT. Its translation: CATRGASGGEDTQYF. Filled out from reference TRBV15 and TRBJ2-3, the complete variable domain reads DAMVIQNPRYQVTQFGKPVTLSCSQTLNHNVMYWYQQKSSQAPKLLFHYYDKDFNNEADTPDNFQSRRPNTSFCFLDIRSPGLGDTAMYLCATRGASGGEDTQYFGPGTRLTVL.

The rearrangement joins TRBV5-5 to TRBJ2-7; D may be TRBD2 (5 bases). Germline CDR1 and CDR2: SGHKS and YYEKEE (reference sequence). V was shortened by 1 base and J by 6 bases, with 20 bases between the two germline ends. The CDR3 runs to 16 residues. The CDR3 coding sequence is TGTGCCAGCAGCTTGTCGGGGTTCGGTCTTTCTCTCGAGCAGTACTTC. Its protein is CASSLSGFGLSLEQYF.

The gene calls are TRBV15 and TRBJ1-4; a possible D gene is TRBD1 (6 bases). The V end was cut by 1 base, the J end by 8 bases, with 11 bases between. The germline CDR1 and CDR2 sequences are LNHNV and YYDKDF (reference sequence). The CDR3 is 14 residues long. The CDR3 sequence: CATSRGTEGEKLFF. CDR3 nucleotides: TGTGCCACCAGCAGAGGGACAGAGGGAGAAAAACTGTTTTTT.

The chain couples TRBV19 to TRBJ1-5; D is ambiguous. Per germline, CDR1 LNHDA and CDR2 SQIVND (reference sequence). This CDR3 has 14 residues. Trimming cost V 2 bases and J 5 bases, with 10 bases left between them. CDR3: CASSIRDFYQPQHF. For the CDR3, the DNA is TGTGCCAGTAGTATACGGGATTTCTATCAGCCCCAGCATTTT.

This clone was seen only a few times. The chain carries TRBV27 and TRBJ2-2, with 10 bases identical to TRBD1. Germline lookup yields CDR1 MNHEY and CDR2 SMNVEV (reference sequence). This CDR3 spans 15 amino acids. J lost 7 bases, V lost 6 bases, and 8 bases had no gene match. The CDR3 sequence: CASRTTGGVGGELFF. CDR3 nucleotides: TGTGCCAGCAGAACGACAGGGGGCGTGGGCGGGGAGCTGTTTTTT.

The chain has TRBV6-5 and TRBJ1-2; D is undetermined. The CDR3 extends over 14 amino acids. Per the germline V gene, CDR1 is MNHEY and CDR2 is SVGAGI. Trimming left V 4 bases short and J 8 bases short, with 17 bases between. CDR3 protein: CASSLGPLWSGYTF. DNA for the CDR3: TGTGCCAGCAGTTTGGGCCCTTTGTGGTCCGGCTACACCTTC.

This clone was seen a handful of times. The chain uses TRBV11-1 and TRBJ2-7, with 7 bases aligning to TRBD1. Germline values: CDR1 SGHAT, CDR2 FQDESV (reference sequence). V was pared by 5 bases and J by 2 bases, with 6 bases of the junction left unmatched. The CDR3 totals 14 residues. Here the CDR3 DNA reads TGTGCCAGCAGCCGGAGCGGACAGGCCTACGAGCAGTACTTC. This translates into CASSRSGQAYEQYF.

This clone was counted only a few times. The rearrangement joins TRBV29-1 to TRBJ2-7, with 10 nucleotides matching TRBD1. Germline V gene data show CDR1 as SQVTM and CDR2 as ANQGSEA. This CDR3 has 15 residues. After removal of 7 bases from V and 4 bases from J, the junction contained 13 bases not matched to a gene. CDR3 loop: CSALMWGQGPYEQYF. The CDR3 coding sequence is TGCAGCGCCTTGATGTGGGGACAGGGGCCTTACGAGCAGTACTTC.

The J gene is TRBJ1-1, the V gene TRBV7-2; 8 nucleotides match TRBD1. With 5 bases clipped from V and 4 bases from J, the junction kept 12 bases outside the gene matches. CDR1 and CDR2 from the germline V gene are SGHTA and FQGNSA. There are 16 residues in the CDR3. Here the CDR3 DNA reads TGTGCCAGCAGCCGGACGCCAGGGGGCGCGGGCACTGAAGCTTTCTTT. This gives the protein CASSRTPGGAGTEAFF. Together with reference TRBV7-2 and TRBJ1-1, the CDR3 gives the full variable domain: GAGVSQSPSNKVTEKGKDVELRCDPISGHTALYWYRQSLGQGLEFLIYFQGNSAPDKSGLPSDRFSAERTGGSVSTLTIQRTQQEDSAVYLCASSRTPGGAGTEAFFGQGTRLTVV.

CDR3 sequence: CASSLGPGQNEKLFF. In DNA form, the CDR3 reads TGTGCCAGCAGCTTGGGGCCAGGGCAGAATGAAAAACTGTTTTTT. This rearrangement joins TRBV5-4 to TRBJ1-4, with D possibly TRBD1 on 5 matching bases. Germline loops: CDR1 SGHNT, CDR2 YYREEE (reference sequence). Trimming shortened V by 0 bases and J by 5 bases, and 11 bases separated the two germline ends. The CDR3 length is 15 residues.

This chain links TRBV15 with TRBJ2-2, with 13 nucleotides matching TRBD2. V lost 0 bases, J lost 3 bases, and 7 bases stayed unmatched. CDR3 size: 19 residues. Germline lookup yields CDR1 LNHNV and CDR2 YYDKDF (reference sequence). The DNA of the CDR3 is TGTGCCACCAGCAGAGATGTGGGACTAGCGGGGACCGACACCGGGGAGCTGTTTTTT. As protein: CATSRDVGLAGTDTGELFF.

This clone has more than one count but fewer than ten. The chain employs TRBV6-5 and TRBJ1-5, with TRBD1 matching 8 bases. Germline CDR1 and CDR2: MNHEY and SVGAGI. Unmatched junction bases numbered 11, after V lost 4 bases and J lost 9 bases. The CDR3 covers 15 residues. DNA for the CDR3: TGTGCCAGCAGTTCCTCAGGGGGCGCGGGTAGGCCCCAGCATTTT. It specifies CASSSSGGAGRPQHF.

CDR3 amino acids: CASSEQGASQPQHF. CDR3 bases: TGCGCCAGCAGCGAACAGGGGGCAAGTCAGCCCCAGCATTTT. This chain links TRBV10-1 with TRBJ1-5; 9 bases agree with TRBD1. The germline V gene has CDR1 WNHNN and CDR2 SYGVQD (reference sequence). The V segment lost 6 bases and the J segment 6 bases; nucleotides outside the gene matches: 6. This CDR3 is built from 14 residues.

This rearrangement joins TRBV6-5 to TRBJ1-2; D unclear. The CDR3 consists of 12 residues. Looked up from germline, CDR1 is MNHEY and CDR2 is SVGAGI. V was pared by 7 bases and J by 4 bases, with 10 bases between. The CDR3 sequence is CASTDTGYGYTF. In nucleotides, the CDR3 is TGTGCCAGCACAGACACCGGCTATGGCTACACCTTC.

Only a few counts were recorded for this clone. The chain couples TRBV6-5 to TRBJ1-1; maybe TRBD1 (5 bases). Trimming pared 5 bases from V and 11 bases from J, leaving 21 bases between. Germline V gene data show CDR1 as MNHEY and CDR2 as SVGAGI. This CDR3 region has 14 residues. The CDR3 DNA is TGTGCCAGCAGTGCTTTACCAGGGCCCCTCGGCGCTTTCTTT. Translating gives CASSALPGPLGAFF.

The table lists this clone with a few counts. This chain connects TRBV9 to TRBJ2-7, with D tentatively TRBD2 (6 bases). The ends were cut back, 0 bases at V and 6 bases at J, with 22 bases in the middle. Germline CDR1 SGDLS, CDR2 YYNGEE. This CDR3 spans 17 amino acids. The CDR3 loop reads CASSVAGEGGTGGEQYF. The CDR3 DNA is TGTGCCAGCAGCGTAGCGGGGGAAGGTGGGACCGGAGGCGAGCAGTACTTC.

V gene TRBV2 combines with J gene TRBJ1-6; no firm D call. The CDR3 has 14 residues. V gave up 6 bases and J gave up 1 base, with 7 bases separating them. Germline V gene data show CDR1 as SNHLY and CDR2 as FYNNEI. The CDR3 DNA is TGTGCCAGCAGGAGGGATTCCTATAATTCACCCCTCCACTTT. It is translated as CASRRDSYNSPLHF.

The V and J genes are TRBV5-1 and TRBJ2-2; TRBD2 aligns across 10 bases. Trimming removed 5 bases from V and 7 bases from J; junction bases left unmatched: 8. The CDR3 is 15 residues long. Germline V gene lookup returns CDR1 SGHRS and CDR2 YFSETQ. CDR3 DNA: TGCGCCAGCAGATTACCGGGACTAGCGAGCGGGGAGCTGTTTTTT. This encodes CASRLPGLASGELFF.

The chain carries TRBV11-2 and TRBJ2-3; tentatively, D is TRBD1 (6 bases). V was cut by 1 base and J by 2 bases, with 10 bases left in between. Germline CDR1 SGHAT, CDR2 FQNNGV. The CDR3 is 15 residues long. In DNA, the CDR3 is TGTGCCAGCAGCTTAGGGGACAAGCACACAGATACGCAGTATTTT. Its translation: CASSLGDKHTDTQYF.

The sample holds a few counts of this clone. The CDR3 bases are TGTGCCAGCAGTTTCGGACAGGGGAACACCATATATTTT. This encodes CASSFGQGNTIYF. The genes are TRBV6-6 and TRBJ1-3, with 9 nucleotides matching TRBD1. The CDR3 runs to 13 residues. V trimming: 4 bases; J trimming: 7 bases; junction bases outside the gene matches: 2. Germline values: CDR1 MNHNY, CDR2 SVGAGI (reference sequence).

The chain is built from TRBV2 and TRBJ1-2; the match to TRBD1 covers 7 bases. The length of the CDR3 is 14 residues. Germline trimming cut 4 bases from V and 5 bases from J; bases unmatched to any gene: 7. The germline gives CDR1 SNHLY, CDR2 FYNNEI. This chain's CDR3 is CASSAQEGAYGYTF. In DNA, the CDR3 is TGTGCCAGCAGTGCCCAGGAGGGGGCTTATGGCTACACCTTC.

V usage is TRBV7-6 and J usage is TRBJ1-1; D may be TRBD1 (5 bases). Trimming shortened V by 1 base and J by 5 bases, and 11 bases separated the two germline ends. The germline CDR1 and CDR2 sequences are SGHVS and FNYEAQ. CDR3 length: 14 amino acids. The CDR3 here is CASSLGVRDTEAFF. The CDR3 bases are TGTGCCAGCAGCTTAGGGGTCAGGGATACTGAAGCTTTCTTT.

V gene TRBV19 combines with J gene TRBJ1-5, with 7 nucleotides matching TRBD1. This CDR3 region has 15 residues. Germline assignment: CDR1 LNHDA and CDR2 SQIVND (reference sequence). The V and J ends lost 9 bases and 4 bases, in that order; junction bases with no gene match: 12. CDR3 region: CASKPTGVGNQPQHF. The CDR3 nucleotides are TGTGCCAGCAAACCTACAGGGGTGGGAAATCAGCCCCAGCATTTT.

This clone was observed a few times. The chain recombines TRBV2 with TRBJ1-5; 7 nucleotides match TRBD1. The junction had 5 bases not matched to a gene; V was cut back by 8 bases and J by 4 bases. Germline CDR1 SNHLY, CDR2 FYNNEI. CDR3 length equals 13 residues. CDR3 sequence: CASQTGNNQPQHF. CDR3 DNA sequence: TGTGCCAGCCAGACAGGGAATAATCAGCCCCAGCATTTT.

V gene TRBV5-4 combines with J gene TRBJ1-2; D not resolved. The ends were cut back, 4 bases at V and 0 bases at J, with 10 bases in the middle. Per germline, CDR1 SGHNT and CDR2 YYREEE (reference sequence). This CDR3 contains 14 residues. CDR3 amino acids: CASSSIEPNYGYTF. The CDR3, as DNA: TGTGCCAGCAGCAGCATCGAACCTAACTATGGCTACACCTTC.

The genes are TRBV9 and TRBJ1-3; unclear D gene. The CDR3 runs to 13 residues. Trimming stripped 0 bases from V and 7 bases from J, with 8 bases between. Germline CDR1 is SGDLS and CDR2 is YYNGEE. The chain's CDR3 is CASSVGGQNTIYF. The CDR3 DNA reads TGTGCCAGCAGCGTAGGAGGGCAGAACACCATATATTTT.

The chain joins TRBV7-2 to TRBJ1-4, with a weak D call TRBD1 (5 bases). The CDR3 is 15 amino acids. With 1 base removed from V and 8 bases from J, the gap between germline ends came to 14 bases. Germline CDR1 SGHTA, CDR2 FQGNSA. The CDR3 DNA follows: TGTGCCAGCAGCTTAGTGCAGGGTAACTCAGAAAAACTGTTTTTT. Its translation: CASSLVQGNSEKLFF.

The sample holds a few counts of this clone. This chain connects TRBV5-8 to TRBJ1-1, with a tentative D call TRBD1 (6 bases). The CDR3 sequence is 14 residues long. V dropped 1 base and J dropped 0 bases, with 7 bases sitting between them. Germline CDR1 SGHTS, CDR2 YDEGEE. The CDR3 spells CASSLTGLNTEAFF. Written as DNA, the CDR3 is TGTGCCAGCAGCTTGACAGGGTTGAACACTGAAGCTTTCTTT.

The chain uses TRBV19 and TRBJ1-1, with a possible D match to TRBD1 (5 bases). Trimming pared 2 bases from V and 10 bases from J, leaving 14 bases between. Germline assignment: CDR1 LNHDA and CDR2 SQIVND (reference sequence). The CDR3 sequence is 13 residues long. CDR3 DNA sequence: TGTGCCAGTAGTATAAGGTCTGGGGCCGGAGCTTTCTTT. It translates to CASSIRSGAGAFF.

This chain connects TRBV7-9 to TRBJ1-6; D may be TRBD1 (5 bases). CDR1 SEHNR and CDR2 FQNEAQ come from the germline V gene (reference sequence). With 3 bases removed from V and 10 bases from J, the gap between germline ends came to 13 bases. The CDR3 has 14 residues. The CDR3 nucleotides read TGTGCCAGCAGCTTTGGGGGGGAGGTCTCACCCCTCCACTTT. It specifies CASSFGGEVSPLHF.